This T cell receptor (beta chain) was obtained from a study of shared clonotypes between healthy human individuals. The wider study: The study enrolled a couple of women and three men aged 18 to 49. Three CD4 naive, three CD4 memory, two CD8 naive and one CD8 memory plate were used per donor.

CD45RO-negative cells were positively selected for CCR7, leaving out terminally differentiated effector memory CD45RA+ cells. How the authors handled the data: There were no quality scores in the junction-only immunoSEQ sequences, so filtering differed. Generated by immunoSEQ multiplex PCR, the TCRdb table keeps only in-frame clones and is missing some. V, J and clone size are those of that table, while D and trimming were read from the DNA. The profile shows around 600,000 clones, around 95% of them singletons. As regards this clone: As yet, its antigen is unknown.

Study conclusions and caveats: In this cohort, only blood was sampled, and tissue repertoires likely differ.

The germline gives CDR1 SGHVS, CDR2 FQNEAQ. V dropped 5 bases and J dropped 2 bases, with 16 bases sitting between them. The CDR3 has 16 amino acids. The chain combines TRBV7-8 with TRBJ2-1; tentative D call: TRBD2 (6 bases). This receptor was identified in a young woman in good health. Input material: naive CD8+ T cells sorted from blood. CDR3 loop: CASSPKTGDPYNEQFF. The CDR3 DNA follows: TGTGCCAGCAGCCCCAAAACGGGAGATCCCTACAATGAGCAGTTCTTC.